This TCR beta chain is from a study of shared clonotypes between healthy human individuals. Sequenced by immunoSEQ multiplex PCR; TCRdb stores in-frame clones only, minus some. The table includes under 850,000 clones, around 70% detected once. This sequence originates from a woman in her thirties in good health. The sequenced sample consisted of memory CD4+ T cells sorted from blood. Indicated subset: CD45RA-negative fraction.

The CDR3 coding sequence is TGTGCCTGGAACGAATATACCGGGACCCAGTACTTC. Residues: CAWNEYTGTQYF. The rearrangement links TRBV30 to TRBJ2-5; D call uncertain. Germline CDR1 GTSNPN, CDR2 SVGIG (reference sequence). The V end lost 4 bases, the J end lost 7 bases, and 13 bases lay between the germline ends. This CDR3 spans 12 amino acids.